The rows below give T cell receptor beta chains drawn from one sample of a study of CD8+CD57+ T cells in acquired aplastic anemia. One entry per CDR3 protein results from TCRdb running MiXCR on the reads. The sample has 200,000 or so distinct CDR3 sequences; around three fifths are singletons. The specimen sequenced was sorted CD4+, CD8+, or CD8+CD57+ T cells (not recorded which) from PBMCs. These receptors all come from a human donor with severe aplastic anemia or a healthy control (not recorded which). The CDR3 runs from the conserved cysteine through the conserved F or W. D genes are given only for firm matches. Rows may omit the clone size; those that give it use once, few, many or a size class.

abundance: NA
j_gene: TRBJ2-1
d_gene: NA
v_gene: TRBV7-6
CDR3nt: TGTGCCAGCAGCTTAGTGACAGAACCTGATGAGCAGTTCTTC
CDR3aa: CASSLVTEPDEQFF

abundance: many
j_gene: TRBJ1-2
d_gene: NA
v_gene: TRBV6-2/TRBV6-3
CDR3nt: TGTGCCAGCAGTTACTCGGGACCGGCTCGGGGCTACACCTTC
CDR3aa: CASSYSGPARGYTF

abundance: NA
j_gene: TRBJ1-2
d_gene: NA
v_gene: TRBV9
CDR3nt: TGTGCCAGCAGCTCGGGGACCCTGGATTATGGCTACACCTTC
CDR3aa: CASSSGTLDYGYTF

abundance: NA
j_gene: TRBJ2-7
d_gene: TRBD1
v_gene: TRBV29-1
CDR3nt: TGCAGCGCCGCACTGGGGGGACAGGGAACTTTCAACGAGCAGTACTTC
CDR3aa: CSAALGGQGTFNEQYF

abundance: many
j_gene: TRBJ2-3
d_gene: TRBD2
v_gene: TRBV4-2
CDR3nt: TGTGCCAGCAGCCAAGATCGGGGGGGCCCAGATACGCAGTATTTT
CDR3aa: CASSQDRGGPDTQYF

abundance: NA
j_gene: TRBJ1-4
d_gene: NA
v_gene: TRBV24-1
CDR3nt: TGTGCCACCAGTGAGGCAGGAACTAATGAAAAACTGTTTTTT
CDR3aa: CATSEAGTNEKLFF

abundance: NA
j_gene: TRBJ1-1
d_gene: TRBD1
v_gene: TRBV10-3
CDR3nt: TGTGCCATCAACCCCGGGACAGGGCATGCTTTCTTT
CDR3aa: CAINPGTGHAFF

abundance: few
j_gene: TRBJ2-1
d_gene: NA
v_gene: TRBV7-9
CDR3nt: TGTGCCAGCAGCTTCAATGGGGGCTCCTACAATGAGCAGTTCTTC
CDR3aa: CASSFNGGSYNEQFF

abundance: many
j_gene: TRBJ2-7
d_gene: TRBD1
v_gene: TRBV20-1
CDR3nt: TGCAGTGCTAGAGATCCACAGGGGTTGTTCTACGAGCAGTACTTC
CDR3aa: CSARDPQGLFYEQYF

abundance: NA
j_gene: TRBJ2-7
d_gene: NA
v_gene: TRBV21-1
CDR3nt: TGTGCCAGCAGCAACCGGGACAGAGTAAGTAAAGGGGATCTATCGTACGAGCAGTACTTC
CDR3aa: CASSNRDRVSKGDLSYEQYF

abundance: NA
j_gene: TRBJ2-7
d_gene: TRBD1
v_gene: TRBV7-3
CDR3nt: TGTGCCAGCACCTCGGAGGGGACAGGGGGGACCTTC
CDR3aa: CASTSEGTGGTF

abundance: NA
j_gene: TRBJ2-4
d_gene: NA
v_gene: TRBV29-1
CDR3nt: TGCAGCGTTTACACGGGGAGCATTCAGTACTTC
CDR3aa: CSVYTGSIQYF

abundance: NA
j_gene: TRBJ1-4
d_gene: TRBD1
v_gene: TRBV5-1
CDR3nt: TGCGCCAGCAGCTCTTCCGGGACAGCAAATGAAAAACTGTTTTTT
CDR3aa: CASSSSGTANEKLFF

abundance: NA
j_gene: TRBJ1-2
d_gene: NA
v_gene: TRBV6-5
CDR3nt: TGTGCCAGCAGTTACTCGAGGGGAAGACTCTATGGCTACACCTTC
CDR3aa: CASSYSRGRLYGYTF

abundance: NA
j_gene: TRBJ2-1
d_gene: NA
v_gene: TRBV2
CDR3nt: TGTGCCAGCAGTTTGACAGTAAACAATGAGCAGTTCTTC
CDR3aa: CASSLTVNNEQFF

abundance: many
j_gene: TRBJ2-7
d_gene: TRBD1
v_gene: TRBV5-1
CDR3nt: TGCGCCAGCAGCTTGGGAGATCGCCGGGGACAGGGGTTCCTCAAATACGAGCAGTACTTC
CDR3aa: CASSLGDRRGQGFLKYEQYF

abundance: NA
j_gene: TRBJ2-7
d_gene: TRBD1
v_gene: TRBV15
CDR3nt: TGTGCCACCAGCAGAGACAGGGGGCCCTTGTACGAGCAGTACTTC
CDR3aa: CATSRDRGPLYEQYF

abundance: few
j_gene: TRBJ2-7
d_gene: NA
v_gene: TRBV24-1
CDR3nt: TGTGCCAGCAGTGGTGGGCAGGGGTCCTCCGAGCAGTACTTC
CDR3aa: CASSGGQGSSEQYF

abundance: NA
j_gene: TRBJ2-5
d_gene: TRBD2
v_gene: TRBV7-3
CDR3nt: TGTGCCAGCAGCCTCGGGACTAGCGGGGGGGTGGGAGAGACCCAGTACTTC
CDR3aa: CASSLGTSGGVGETQYF

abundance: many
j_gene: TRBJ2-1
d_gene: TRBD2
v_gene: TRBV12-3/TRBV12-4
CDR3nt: TGTGCCAGCAACCTACTAGCGGGGGGGCCGGATAATGAGCAGTTCTTC
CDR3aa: CASNLLAGGPDNEQFF

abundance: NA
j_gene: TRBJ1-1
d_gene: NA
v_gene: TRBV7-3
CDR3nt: TGTGCCAGCAGCTTTGAAAGCGGGGGGGGGACTGAAGCTTTCTTT
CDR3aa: CASSFESGGGTEAFF

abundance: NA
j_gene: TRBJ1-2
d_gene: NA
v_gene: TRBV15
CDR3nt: TGTGCCACCGGTGGGCAGTTCTATGGCTACACCTTC
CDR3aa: CATGGQFYGYTF

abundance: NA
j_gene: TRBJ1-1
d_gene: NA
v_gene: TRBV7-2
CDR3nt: TGTGCCAGCAGCTCGAATCAGGGGAGAGCTTTCTTT
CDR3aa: CASSSNQGRAFF

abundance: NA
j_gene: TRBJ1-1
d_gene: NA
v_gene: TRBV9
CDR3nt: TGTGCCAGCAGCCCAGGTGCGGGGGACACTGAAGCTTTCTTT
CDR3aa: CASSPGAGDTEAFF

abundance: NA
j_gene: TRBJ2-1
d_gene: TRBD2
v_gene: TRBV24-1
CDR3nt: TGTGCCACCAGTCCCCCCCTCACTAGCGGGAGGGGGTACAATGAGCAGTTCTTC
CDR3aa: CATSPPLTSGRGYNEQFF

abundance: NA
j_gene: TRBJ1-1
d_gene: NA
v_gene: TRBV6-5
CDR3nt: TGTGCCAGCAGTTACTCGAAGGCAGTTGAAGCTTTCTTT
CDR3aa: CASSYSKAVEAFF

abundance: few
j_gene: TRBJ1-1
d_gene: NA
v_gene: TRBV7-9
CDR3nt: TGTGCCAGCAGTTTGAAGAACATGAACACTGAAGCTTTCTTT
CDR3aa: CASSLKNMNTEAFF

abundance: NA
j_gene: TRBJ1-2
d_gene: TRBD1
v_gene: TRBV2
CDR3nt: TGTGCCAGCAGAGCAGACAGGGGGCACGCTAACTATGGCTACACCTTC
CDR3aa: CASRADRGHANYGYTF

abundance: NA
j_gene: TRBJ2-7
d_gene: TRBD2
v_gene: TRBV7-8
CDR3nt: TGTGCCAGCAGCTTAATGCGCGGGGGGGCCTTGGGCGGCTCCTACGAGCAGTACTTC
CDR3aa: CASSLMRGGALGGSYEQYF

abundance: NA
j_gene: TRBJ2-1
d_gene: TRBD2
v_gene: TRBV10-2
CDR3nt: TGCGCCAGCAGTGAGTGGGGACTAGCGAGAGGGGTGGAGCAGTTCTTC
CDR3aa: CASSEWGLARGVEQFF

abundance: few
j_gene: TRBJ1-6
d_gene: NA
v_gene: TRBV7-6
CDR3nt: TGTGCCAGCAGCTTATTCTCCGGGACAACAAATTCACCCCTCCACTTT
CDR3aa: CASSLFSGTTNSPLHF

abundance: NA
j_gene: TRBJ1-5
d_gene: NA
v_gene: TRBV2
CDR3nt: TGTGCCAGCAGATACAGGGAAGGTCAGCCCCAGCATTTT
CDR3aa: CASRYREGQPQHF

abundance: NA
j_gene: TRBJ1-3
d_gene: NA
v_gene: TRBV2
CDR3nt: TGTGCCAGCAGTGGAAGGAACTCTGGAAACACCATATATTTT
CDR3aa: CASSGRNSGNTIYF

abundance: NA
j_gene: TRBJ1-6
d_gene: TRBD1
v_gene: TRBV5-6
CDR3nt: TGTGCCAGCAGCTCGACAGGGGTCTCCTATAATTCACCCCTCCACTTT
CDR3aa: CASSSTGVSYNSPLHF

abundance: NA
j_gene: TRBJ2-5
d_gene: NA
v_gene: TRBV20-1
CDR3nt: TGCAGTGCCAGCCCCCGGGAGACCCAGTACTTC
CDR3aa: CSASPRETQYF

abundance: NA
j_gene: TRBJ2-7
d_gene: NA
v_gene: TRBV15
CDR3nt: TGTGCCACCAGCAGAGATACAGTTACCTACGAGCAGTACTTC
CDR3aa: CATSRDTVTYEQYF

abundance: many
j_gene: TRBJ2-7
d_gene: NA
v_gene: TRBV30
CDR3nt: TGTGCCTGGAGTAGGAGGACAGTCTACGAGCAGTACTTC
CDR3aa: CAWSRRTVYEQYF

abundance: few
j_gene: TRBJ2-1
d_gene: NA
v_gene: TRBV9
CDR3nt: TGTGCCAGCAGCGTAGTTGGAGGGCGGAATGAGCAGTTCTTC
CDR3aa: CASSVVGGRNEQFF

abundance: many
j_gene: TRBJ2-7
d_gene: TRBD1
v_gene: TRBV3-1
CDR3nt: TGTGCCAGCAGCGATTGGACAGGATACGAGCAGTACTTC
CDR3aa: CASSDWTGYEQYF

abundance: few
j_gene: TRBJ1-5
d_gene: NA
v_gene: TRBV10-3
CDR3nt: TGTGCCATCAGTGAGTCTTCGCCGAGTCAGGGGAATCAGCCCCAGCATTTT
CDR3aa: CAISESSPSQGNQPQHF

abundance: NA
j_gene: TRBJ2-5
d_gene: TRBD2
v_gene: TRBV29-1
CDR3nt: TGCAGCGTGGGGACTAGCGGGAGAGGGACCCAGTACTTC
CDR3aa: CSVGTSGRGTQYF

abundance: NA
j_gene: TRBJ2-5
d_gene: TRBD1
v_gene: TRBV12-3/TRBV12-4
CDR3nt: TGTGCCAGCAGCTACCGGGACAGCCAAGAGACCCAGTACTTC
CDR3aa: CASSYRDSQETQYF

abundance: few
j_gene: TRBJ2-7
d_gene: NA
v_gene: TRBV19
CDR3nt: TGTGCCAGTAGTATGGGACGAGGGACCTACGAGCAGTACTTC
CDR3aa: CASSMGRGTYEQYF

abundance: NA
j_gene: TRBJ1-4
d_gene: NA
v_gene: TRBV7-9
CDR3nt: TGTGCCAGCAGCCGGGGCAGGGGTCTTAATTTCCAAAAACTGTTTTTT
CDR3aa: CASSRGRGLNFQKLFF

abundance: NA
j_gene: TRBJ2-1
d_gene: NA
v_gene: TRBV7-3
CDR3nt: TGTGCCAGCAGTTCTAGGGCGCATGAGCAGTTCTTC
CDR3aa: CASSSRAHEQFF

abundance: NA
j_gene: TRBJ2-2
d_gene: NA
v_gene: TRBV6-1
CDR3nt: TGTGCCAGCAGTGAAGCAGAGGGGGTTGAGTCCGGGGAGCTGTTTTTT
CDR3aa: CASSEAEGVESGELFF

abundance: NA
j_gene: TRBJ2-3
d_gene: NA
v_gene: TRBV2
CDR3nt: TGTGCCAGCAGTTTTCTATCCCCTTACGAAACGCAGTATTTT
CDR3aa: CASSFLSPYETQYF

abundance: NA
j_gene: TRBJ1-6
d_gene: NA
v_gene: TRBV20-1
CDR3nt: TGCAGTGCTAACCCGTATGTAAATTCACCCCTCCACTTT
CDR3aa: CSANPYVNSPLHF

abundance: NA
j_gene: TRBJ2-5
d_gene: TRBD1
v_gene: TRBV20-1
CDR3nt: TGCAGTGCAAGACAGGGGGCGGAAGAGACCCAGTACTTC
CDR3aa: CSARQGAEETQYF

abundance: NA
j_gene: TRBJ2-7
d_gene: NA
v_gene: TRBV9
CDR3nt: TGTGCCAGCAGCAACAGGGGGGGTATCTACGAGCAGTACTTC
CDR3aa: CASSNRGGIYEQYF

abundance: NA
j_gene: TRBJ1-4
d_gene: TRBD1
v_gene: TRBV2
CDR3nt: TGTGCCAGCAGTGCGGTCGACAGGGTGTCGGAAAAACTGTTTTTT
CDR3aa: CASSAVDRVSEKLFF

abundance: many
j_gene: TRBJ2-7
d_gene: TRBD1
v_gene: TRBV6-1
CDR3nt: TGTGCCAGCAGTGACTACCGGACAGGGTGGGACTACGAGCAGTACTTC
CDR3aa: CASSDYRTGWDYEQYF

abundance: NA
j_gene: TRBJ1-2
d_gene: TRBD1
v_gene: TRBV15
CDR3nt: TGTGCCACCAGCAGACAGGGACAGGGGAATGGCTACACCTTC
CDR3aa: CATSRQGQGNGYTF

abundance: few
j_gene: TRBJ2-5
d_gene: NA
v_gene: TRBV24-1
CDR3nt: TGTGCCACCAGTGCATTGTCCCGGTGGGAGACCCAGTACTTC
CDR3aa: CATSALSRWETQYF

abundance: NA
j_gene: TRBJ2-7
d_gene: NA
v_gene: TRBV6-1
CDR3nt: TGTGCCAGCAGTCCGTGGCGGGGAACCTACGAGCAGTACTTC
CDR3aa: CASSPWRGTYEQYF

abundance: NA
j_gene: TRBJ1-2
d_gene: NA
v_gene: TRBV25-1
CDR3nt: TGTGCCAGCATGAGGGACCCCTATGGCTACACCTTC
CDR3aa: CASMRDPYGYTF

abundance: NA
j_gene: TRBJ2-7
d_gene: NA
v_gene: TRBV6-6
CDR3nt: TGTGCCAGTTTTGACGGCTCCTACGAGCAGTACTTC
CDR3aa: CASFDGSYEQYF